This TCR beta chain was documented in a study of cytomegalovirus exposure and HLA in healthy donors. Note on this clone: Antigen specificity is unknown.

The PCR contained 60 Vbeta and 13 Jbeta primers. As handled by the study authors: The count from a later analysis was tens of millions of unique TCR beta chains, about 9.9 million of them shared. Produced via immunoSEQ multiplex PCR; TCRdb's table is partial and in-frame only. That table supplies the V and J calls and clone size; D and trimming were determined from the DNA. Of approximately 190,000 clones in the sample, 75% to 80% were seen once. The V gene end was trimmed by 4 bases and the J gene end by 1 base; junction bases not matched to a gene: 5. The CDR3 is 15 amino acids. Germline V CDR1 and CDR2: MNHEY, SMNVEV (reference sequence). Study results and limitations: In a later analysis, CMV-associated beta chains were mostly HLA-associated, it appeared. For presence/absence analyses, sequencing depth was assumed to be roughly uniform across donors.

The clonotype was recovered from a woman in her 30s in good health and CMV-seropositive. The sample taken for sequencing was PBMCs. V usage is TRBV27 and J usage is TRBJ2-7; TRBD2 agrees at 9 bases. The CDR3 region is CASSWGSGSSYEQYF. In DNA form, the CDR3 reads TGTGCCAGCAGTTGGGGTAGCGGGAGTTCCTACGAGCAGTACTTC.